This T cell receptor beta chain was identified in a study of blood T cell repertoires in COVID-19. Study-wide context: Sources were T cells, B-cell-depleted T cells, or PBMCs; the material itself was cDNA or gDNA.

Germline-derived CDR1 and CDR2 are MGHRA and YSYEKL. Trimming left V 0 bases short and J 8 bases short, with 16 bases between. This CDR3 is 15 amino acids long. Assay used: immunoSEQ multiplex PCR; TCRdb lists only in-frame clones, some missing. The data contain about 220,000 clones, about four fifths of them singletons. The clonotype originates from an older woman with acute or convalescent COVID-19. This sequence joins TRBV4-1 and TRBJ1-2; unclear D gene. The sequenced sample was peripheral blood. The CDR3 protein is CASSQDTAPEWGYTF. DNA of the CDR3: TGCGCCAGCAGCCAAGATACAGCTCCCGAGTGGGGCTACACCTTC.